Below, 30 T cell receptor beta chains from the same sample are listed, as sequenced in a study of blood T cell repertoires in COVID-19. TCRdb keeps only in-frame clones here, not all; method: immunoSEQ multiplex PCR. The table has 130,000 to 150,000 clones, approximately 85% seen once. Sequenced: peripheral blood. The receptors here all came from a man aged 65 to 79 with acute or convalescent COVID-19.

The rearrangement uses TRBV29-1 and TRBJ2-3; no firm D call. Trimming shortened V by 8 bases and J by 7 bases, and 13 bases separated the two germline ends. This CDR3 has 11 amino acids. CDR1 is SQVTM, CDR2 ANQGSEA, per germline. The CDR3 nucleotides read TGCAGCTCCCTGCACATTAATACGCAGTATTTT. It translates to CSSLHINTQYF.

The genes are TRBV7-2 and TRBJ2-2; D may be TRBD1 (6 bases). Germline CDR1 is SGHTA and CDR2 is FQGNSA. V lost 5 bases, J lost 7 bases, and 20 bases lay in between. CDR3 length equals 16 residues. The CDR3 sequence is CASSQSPRGNHGELFF. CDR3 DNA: TGTGCCAGCAGCCAAAGTCCCAGGGGAAATCACGGGGAGCTGTTTTTT.

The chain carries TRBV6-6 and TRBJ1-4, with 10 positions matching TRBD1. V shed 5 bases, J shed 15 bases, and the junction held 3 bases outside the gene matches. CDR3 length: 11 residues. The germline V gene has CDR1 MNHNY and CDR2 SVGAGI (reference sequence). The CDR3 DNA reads TGTGCCAGCAGTCGTGGGACAGGGGTGTTTTTT. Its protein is CASSRGTGVFF.

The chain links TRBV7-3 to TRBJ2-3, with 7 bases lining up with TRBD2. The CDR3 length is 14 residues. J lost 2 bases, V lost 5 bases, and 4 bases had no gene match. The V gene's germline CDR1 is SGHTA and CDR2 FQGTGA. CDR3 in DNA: TGTGCCAGCAGCCGAGGGGACTACACAGATACGCAGTATTTT. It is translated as CASSRGDYTDTQYF.

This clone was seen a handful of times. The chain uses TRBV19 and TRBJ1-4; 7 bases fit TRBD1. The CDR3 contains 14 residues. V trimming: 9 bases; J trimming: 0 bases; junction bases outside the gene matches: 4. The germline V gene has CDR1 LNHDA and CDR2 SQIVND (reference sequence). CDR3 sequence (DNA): TGTGCCAGCAGGGACAGTTCAACTAATGAAAAACTGTTTTTT. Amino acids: CASRDSSTNEKLFF.

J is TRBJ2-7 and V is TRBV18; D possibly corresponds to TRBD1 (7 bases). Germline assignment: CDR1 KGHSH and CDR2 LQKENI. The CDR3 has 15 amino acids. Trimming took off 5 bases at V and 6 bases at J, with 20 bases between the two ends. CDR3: CASSGTGERAGEQYF. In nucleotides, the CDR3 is TGTGCCAGCTCAGGAACAGGGGAACGAGCGGGCGAGCAGTACTTC.

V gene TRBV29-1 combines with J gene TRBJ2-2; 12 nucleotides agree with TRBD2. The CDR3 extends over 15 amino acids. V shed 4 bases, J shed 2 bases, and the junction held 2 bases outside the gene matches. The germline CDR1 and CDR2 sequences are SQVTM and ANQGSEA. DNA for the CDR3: TGCAGCGTTGGGACTAGCGGGAAAAACACCGGGGAGCTGTTTTTT. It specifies CSVGTSGKNTGELFF.

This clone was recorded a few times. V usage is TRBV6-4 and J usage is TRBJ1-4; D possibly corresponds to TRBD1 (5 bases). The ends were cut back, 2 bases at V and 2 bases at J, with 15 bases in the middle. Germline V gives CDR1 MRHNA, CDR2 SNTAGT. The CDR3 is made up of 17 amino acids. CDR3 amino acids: CASSDTAPGRTNEKLFF. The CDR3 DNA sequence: TGTGCCAGCAGTGACACTGCTCCAGGGAGGACTAATGAAAAACTGTTTTTT.

CDR3 sequence (DNA): TGTGCCAGCAGCACCGACAGGTCCTACAATGAGCAGTTCTTC. It translates to CASSTDRSYNEQFF. The rearrangement links TRBV7-2 to TRBJ2-1, with D perhaps TRBD1 (6 bases). CDR1 SGHTA and CDR2 FQGNSA come from the germline V gene. Trimming took 5 bases from V and 1 from J, leaving 9 bases between them. This CDR3 is built from 14 residues. Filled out from reference TRBV7-2 and TRBJ2-1, the complete variable domain reads GAGVSQSPSNKVTEKGKDVELRCDPISGHTALYWYRQSLGQGLEFLIYFQGNSAPDKSGLPSDRFSAERTGGSVSTLTIQRTQQEDSAVYLCASSTDRSYNEQFFGPGTRLTVL.

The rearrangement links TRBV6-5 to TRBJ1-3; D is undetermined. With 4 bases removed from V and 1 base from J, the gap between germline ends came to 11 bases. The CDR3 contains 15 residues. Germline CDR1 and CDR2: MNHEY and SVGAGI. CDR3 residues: CASSSTLGSGNTIYF. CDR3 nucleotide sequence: TGTGCCAGCAGTTCCACACTAGGATCTGGAAACACCATATATTTT.

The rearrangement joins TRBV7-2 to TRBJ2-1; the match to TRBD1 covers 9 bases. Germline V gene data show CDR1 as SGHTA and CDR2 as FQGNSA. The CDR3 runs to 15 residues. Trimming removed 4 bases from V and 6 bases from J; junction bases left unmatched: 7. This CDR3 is CASSSKQGASNEQFF. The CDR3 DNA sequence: TGTGCCAGCAGCTCCAAACAGGGGGCGAGCAATGAGCAGTTCTTC.

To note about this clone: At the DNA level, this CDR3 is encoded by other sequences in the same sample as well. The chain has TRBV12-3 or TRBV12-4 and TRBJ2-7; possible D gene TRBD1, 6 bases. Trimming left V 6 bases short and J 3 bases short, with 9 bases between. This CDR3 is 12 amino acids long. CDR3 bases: TGTGCCAGCAGCCAACAGGGCTACGAGCAGTACTTC. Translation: CASSQQGYEQYF.

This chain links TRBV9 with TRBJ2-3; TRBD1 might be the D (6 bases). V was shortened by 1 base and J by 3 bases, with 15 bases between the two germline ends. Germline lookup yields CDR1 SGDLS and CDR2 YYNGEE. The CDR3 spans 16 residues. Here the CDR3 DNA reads TGTGCCAGCAGCGTAATCTGGACAGAGGGTACAGATACGCAGTATTTT. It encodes CASSVIWTEGTDTQYF.

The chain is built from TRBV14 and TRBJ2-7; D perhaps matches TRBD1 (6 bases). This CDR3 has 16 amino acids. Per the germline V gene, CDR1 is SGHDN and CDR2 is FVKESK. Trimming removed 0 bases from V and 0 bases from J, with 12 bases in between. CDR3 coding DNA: TGTGCCAGCAGCCAAGACAGGGGCTCGTTCTCCTACGAGCAGTACTTC. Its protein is CASSQDRGSFSYEQYF.

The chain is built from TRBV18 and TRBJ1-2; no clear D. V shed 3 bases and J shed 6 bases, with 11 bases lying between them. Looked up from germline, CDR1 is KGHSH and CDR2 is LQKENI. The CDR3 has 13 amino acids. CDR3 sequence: CASSPSYQDGYTF. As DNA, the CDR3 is TGTGCCAGCTCACCCTCTTACCAGGATGGCTACACCTTC.

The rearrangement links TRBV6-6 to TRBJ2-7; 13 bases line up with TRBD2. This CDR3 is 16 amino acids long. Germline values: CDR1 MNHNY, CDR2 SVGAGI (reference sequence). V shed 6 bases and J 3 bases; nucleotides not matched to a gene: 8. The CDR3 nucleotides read TGTGCCAGCAGGTCCGGGACTAGCGGGACCCACTACGAGCAGTACTTC. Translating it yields CASRSGTSGTHYEQYF.

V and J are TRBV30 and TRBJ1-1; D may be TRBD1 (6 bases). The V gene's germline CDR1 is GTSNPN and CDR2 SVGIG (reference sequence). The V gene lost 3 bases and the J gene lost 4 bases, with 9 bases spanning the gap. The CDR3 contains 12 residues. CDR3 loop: CAWRRGGTEAFF. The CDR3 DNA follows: TGTGCCTGGAGGCGAGGGGGCACTGAAGCTTTCTTT.

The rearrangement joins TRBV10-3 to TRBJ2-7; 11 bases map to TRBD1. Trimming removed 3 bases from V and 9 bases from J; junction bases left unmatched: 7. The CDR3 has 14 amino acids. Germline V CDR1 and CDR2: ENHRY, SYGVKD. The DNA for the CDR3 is TGTGCCATCAGTGATTTCGGACAGGGGGCTGTGCAGTACTTC. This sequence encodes CAISDFGQGAVQYF.

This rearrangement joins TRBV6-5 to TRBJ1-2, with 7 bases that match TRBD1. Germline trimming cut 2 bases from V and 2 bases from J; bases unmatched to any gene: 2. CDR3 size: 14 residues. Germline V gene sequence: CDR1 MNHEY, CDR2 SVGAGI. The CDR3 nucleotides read TGTGCCAGCAGTTACGTGACAGGGAACTATGGCTACACCTTC. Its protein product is CASSYVTGNYGYTF.

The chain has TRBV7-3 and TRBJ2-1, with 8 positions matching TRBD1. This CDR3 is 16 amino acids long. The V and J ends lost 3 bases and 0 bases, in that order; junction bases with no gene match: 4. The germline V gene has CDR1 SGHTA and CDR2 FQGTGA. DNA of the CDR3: TGTGCCAGCAGCTTGGGGACAGGACCCTCCTACAATGAGCAGTTCTTC. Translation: CASSLGTGPSYNEQFF.

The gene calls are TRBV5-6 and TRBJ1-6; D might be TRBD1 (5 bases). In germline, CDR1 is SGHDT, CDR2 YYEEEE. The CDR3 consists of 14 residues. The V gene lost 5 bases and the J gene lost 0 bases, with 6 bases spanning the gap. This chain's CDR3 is CASRGGSYNSPLHF. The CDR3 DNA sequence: TGTGCCAGCAGGGGGGGCTCCTATAATTCACCCCTCCACTTT. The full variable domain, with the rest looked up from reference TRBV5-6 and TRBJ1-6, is DAGVTQSPTHLIKTRGQQVTLRCSPKSGHDTVSWYQQALGQGPQFIFQYYEEEERQRGNFPDRFSGHQFPNYSSELNVNALLLGDSALYLCASRGGSYNSPLHFGNGTRLTVT.

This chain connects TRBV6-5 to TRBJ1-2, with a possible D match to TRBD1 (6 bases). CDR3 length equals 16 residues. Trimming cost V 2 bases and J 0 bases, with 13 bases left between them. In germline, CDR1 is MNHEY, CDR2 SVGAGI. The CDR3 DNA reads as TGTGCCAGCAGTTACACCTCACAGGGCCCTAACTATGGCTACACCTTC. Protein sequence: CASSYTSQGPNYGYTF.

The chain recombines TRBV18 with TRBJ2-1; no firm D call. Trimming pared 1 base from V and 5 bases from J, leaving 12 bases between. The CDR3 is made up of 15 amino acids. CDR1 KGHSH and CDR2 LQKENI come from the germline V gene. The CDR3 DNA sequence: TGTGCCAGCTCACCACGAACTTCCTTCAACAATGAGCAGTTCTTC. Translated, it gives CASSPRTSFNNEQFF. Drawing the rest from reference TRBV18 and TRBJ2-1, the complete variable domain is NAGVMQNPRHLVRRRGQEARLRCSPMKGHSHVYWYRQLPEEGLKFMVYLQKENIIDESGMPKERFSAEFPKEGPSILRIQQVVRGDSAAYFCASSPRTSFNNEQFFGPGTRLTVL.

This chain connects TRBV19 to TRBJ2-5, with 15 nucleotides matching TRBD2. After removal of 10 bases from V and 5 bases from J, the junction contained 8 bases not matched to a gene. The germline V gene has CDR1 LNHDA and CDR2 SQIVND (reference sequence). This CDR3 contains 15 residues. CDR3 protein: CATTRTSGRAETQYF. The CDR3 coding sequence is TGTGCCACCACTAGGACTAGCGGGAGGGCCGAGACCCAGTACTTC.

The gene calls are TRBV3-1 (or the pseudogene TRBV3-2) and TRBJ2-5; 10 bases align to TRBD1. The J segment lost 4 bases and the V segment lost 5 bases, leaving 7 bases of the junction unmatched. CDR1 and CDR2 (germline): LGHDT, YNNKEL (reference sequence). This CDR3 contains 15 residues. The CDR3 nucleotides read TGTGCCAGCAGCAGCCCCGGGACAGGGGTAGAGACCCAGTACTTC. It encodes CASSSPGTGVETQYF.

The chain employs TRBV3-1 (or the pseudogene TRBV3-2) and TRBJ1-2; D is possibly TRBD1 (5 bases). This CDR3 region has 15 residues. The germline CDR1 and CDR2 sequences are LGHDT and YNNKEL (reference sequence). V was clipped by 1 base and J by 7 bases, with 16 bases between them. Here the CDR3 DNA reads TGTGCCAGCAGCCAAGTGCGGGGGGTACAAAGTGGCTACACCTTC. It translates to CASSQVRGVQSGYTF.

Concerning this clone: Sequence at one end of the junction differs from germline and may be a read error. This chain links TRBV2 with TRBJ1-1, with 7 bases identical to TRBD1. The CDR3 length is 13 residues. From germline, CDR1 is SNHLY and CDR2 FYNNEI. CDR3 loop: CASSEARAGGTLF. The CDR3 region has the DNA TGTGCCAGCAGTGAAGCGAGGGCAGGGGGGACTCTCTTT. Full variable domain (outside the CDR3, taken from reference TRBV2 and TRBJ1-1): EPEVTQTPSHQVTQMGQEVILRCVPISNHLYFYWYRQILGQKVEFLVSFYNNEISEKSEIFDDQFSVERPDGSNFTLKIRSTKLEDSAMYFCASSEARAGGTLFGQGTRLTVV.

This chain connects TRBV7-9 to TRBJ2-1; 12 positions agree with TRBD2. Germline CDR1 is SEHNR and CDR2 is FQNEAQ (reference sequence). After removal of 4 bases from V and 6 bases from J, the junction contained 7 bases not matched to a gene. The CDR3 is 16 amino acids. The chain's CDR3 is CASSSPGLAGSNEQFF. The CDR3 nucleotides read TGTGCCAGCAGCTCCCCGGGACTAGCGGGCTCCAATGAGCAGTTCTTC.

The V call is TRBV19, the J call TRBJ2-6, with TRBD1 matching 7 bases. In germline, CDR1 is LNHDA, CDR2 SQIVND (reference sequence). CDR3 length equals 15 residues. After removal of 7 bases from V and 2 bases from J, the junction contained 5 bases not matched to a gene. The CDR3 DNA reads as TGTGCCAGTATCGGCCAGGGGGCTGGGGCCAACGTCCTGACTTTC. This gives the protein CASIGQGAGANVLTF.

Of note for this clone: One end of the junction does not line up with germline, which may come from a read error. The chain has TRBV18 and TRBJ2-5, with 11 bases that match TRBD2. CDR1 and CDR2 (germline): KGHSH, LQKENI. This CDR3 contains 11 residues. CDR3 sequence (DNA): TGTGCCAGCTCAGCGACTAGCGGGGTGGACTTC. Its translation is CASSATSGVDF.